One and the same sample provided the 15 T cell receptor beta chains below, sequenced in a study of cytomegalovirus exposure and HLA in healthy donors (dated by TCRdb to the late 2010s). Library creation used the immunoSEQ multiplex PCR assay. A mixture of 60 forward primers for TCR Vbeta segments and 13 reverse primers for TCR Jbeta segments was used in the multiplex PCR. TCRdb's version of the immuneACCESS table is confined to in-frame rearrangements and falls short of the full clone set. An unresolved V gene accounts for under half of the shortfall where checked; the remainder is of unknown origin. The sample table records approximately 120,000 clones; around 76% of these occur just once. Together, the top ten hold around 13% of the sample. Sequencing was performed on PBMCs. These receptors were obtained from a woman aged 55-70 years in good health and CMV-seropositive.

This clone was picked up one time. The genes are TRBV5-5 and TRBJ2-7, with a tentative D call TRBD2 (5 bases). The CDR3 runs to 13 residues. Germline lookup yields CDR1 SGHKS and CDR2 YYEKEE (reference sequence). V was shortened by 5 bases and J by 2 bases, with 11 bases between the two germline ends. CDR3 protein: CASSFGIAYEQYF. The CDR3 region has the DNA TGTGCCAGCAGTTTCGGGATCGCCTACGAGCAGTACTTC. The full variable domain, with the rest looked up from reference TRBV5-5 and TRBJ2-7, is DAGVTQSPTHLIKTRGQQVTLRCSPISGHKSVSWYQQVLGQGPQFIFQYYEKEERGRGNFPDRFSARQFPNYSSELNVNALLLGDSALYLCASSFGIAYEQYFGPGTRLTVT.

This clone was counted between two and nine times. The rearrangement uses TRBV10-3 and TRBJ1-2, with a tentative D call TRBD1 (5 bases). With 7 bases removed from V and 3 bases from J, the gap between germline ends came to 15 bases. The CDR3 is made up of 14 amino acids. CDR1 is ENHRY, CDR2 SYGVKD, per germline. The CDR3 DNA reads TGTGCCATCAAGGCGGTGACAGACCACTATGGCTACACCTTC. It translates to CAIKAVTDHYGYTF.

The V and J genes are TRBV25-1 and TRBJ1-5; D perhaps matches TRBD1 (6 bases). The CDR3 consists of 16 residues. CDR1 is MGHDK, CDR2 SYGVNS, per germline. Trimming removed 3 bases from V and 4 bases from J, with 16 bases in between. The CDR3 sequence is CASSDRRGQINQPQHF. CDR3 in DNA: TGTGCCAGCAGTGACCGCCGTGGACAGATAAATCAGCCCCAGCATTTT.

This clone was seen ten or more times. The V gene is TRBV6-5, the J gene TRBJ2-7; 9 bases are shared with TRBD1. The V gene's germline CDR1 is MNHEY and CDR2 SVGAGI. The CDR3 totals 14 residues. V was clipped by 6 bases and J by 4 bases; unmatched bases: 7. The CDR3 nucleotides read TGTGCCAGCAGCCCTGGGACAGGGAAATACGAGCAGTACTTC. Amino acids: CASSPGTGKYEQYF.

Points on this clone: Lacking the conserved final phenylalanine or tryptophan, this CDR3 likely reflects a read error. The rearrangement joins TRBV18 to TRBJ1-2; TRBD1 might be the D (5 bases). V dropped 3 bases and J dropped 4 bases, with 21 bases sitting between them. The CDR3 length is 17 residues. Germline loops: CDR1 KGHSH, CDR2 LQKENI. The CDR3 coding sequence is TGTGCCAGCTCACCCCGGGACGCCCGGGGAGGATTCTATGGCTACACCCTC. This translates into CASSPRDARGGFYGYTL.

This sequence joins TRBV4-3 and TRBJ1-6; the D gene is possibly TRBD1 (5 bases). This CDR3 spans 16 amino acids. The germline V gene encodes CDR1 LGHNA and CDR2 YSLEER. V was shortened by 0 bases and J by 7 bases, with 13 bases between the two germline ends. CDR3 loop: CASSQDFGQGNSPLHF. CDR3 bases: TGCGCCAGCAGCCAAGACTTCGGGCAGGGAAATTCACCCCTCCACTTT.

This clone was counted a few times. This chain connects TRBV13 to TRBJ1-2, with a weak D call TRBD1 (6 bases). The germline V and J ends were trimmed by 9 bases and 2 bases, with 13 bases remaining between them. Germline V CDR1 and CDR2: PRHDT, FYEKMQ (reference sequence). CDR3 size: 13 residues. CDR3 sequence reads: CARRRTENYGYTF. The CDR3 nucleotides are TGTGCCAGGCGTCGGACAGAGAACTATGGCTACACCTTC. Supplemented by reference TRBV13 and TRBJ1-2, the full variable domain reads AAGVIQSPRHLIKEKRETATLKCYPIPRHDTVYWYQQGPGQDPQFLISFYEKMQSDKGSIPDRFSAQQFSDYHSELNMSSLELGDSALYFCARRRTENYGYTFGSGTRLTVV.

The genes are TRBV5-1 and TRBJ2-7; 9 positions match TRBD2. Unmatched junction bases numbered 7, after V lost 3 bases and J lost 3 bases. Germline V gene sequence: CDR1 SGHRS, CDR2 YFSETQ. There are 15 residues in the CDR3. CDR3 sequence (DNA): TGCGCCAGCAGCTCCGGCCTAGCGGGGCACTACGAGCAGTACTTC. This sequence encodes CASSSGLAGHYEQYF.

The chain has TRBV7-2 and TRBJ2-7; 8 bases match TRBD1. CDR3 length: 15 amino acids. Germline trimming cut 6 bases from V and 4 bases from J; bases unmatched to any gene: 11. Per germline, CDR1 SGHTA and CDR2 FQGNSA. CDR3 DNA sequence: TGTGCCAGCAGACTATCCGGGACAGGCACGTACGAGCAGTACTTC. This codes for CASRLSGTGTYEQYF.

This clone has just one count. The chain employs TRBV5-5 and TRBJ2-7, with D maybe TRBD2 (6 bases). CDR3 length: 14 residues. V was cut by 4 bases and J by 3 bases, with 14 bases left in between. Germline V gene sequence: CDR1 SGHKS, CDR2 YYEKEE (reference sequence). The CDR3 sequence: CASSPFGRDYEQYF. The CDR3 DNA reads TGTGCCAGCAGCCCCTTTGGGCGGGACTACGAGCAGTACTTC.

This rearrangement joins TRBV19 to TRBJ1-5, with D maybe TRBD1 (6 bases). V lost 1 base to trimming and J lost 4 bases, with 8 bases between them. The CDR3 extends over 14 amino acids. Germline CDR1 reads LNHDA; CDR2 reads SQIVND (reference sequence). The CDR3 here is CASSIVQGNQPQHF. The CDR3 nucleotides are TGTGCCAGTAGTATAGTACAGGGAAATCAGCCCCAGCATTTT.

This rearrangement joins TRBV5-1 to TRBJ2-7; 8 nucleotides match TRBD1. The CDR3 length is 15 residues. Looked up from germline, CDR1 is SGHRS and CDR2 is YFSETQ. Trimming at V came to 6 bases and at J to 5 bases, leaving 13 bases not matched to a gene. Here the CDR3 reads CASNEGQGFNHEQYF. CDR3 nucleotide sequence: TGCGCCAGCAACGAAGGACAGGGATTTAACCACGAGCAGTACTTC.

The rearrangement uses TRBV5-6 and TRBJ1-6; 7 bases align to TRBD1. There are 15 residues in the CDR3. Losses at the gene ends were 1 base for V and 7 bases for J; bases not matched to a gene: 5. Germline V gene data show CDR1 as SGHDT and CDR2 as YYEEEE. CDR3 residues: CASSLSGTANSPLHF. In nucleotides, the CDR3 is TGTGCCAGCAGCTTGTCTGGGACAGCCAATTCACCCCTCCACTTT.

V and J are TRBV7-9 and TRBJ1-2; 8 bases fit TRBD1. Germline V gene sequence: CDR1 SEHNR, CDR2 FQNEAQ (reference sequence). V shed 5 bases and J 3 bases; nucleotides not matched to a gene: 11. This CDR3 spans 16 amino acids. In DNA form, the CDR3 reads TGTGCCAGCAGCCCAGGCACAGGGGGGTGGTACTATGGCTACACCTTC. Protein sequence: CASSPGTGGWYYGYTF.

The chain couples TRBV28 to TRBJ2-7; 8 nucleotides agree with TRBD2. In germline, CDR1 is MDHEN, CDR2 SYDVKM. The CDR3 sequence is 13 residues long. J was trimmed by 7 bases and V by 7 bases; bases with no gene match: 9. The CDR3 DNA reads TGTGCCAGCATACCGAGCGGGAGATCAGAGCAGTACTTC. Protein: CASIPSGRSEQYF.